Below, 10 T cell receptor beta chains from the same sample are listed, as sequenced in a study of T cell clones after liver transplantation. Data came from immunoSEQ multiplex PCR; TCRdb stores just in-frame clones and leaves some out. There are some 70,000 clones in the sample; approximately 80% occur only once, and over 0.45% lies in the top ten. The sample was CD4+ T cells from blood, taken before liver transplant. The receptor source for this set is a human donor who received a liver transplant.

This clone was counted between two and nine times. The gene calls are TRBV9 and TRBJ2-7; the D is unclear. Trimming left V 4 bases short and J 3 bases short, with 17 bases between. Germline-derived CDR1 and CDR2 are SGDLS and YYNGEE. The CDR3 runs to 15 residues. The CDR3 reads CASSPAWARHYEQYF. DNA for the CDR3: TGTGCCAGCAGCCCAGCATGGGCCCGCCACTACGAGCAGTACTTC.

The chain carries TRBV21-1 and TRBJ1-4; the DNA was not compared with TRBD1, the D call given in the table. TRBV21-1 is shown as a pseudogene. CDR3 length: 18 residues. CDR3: CASSKGGQGRYLNEKLFF. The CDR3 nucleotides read TGTGCCAGCAGCAAAGGGGGACAGGGCAGATACCTGAATGAAAAACTGTTTTTT.

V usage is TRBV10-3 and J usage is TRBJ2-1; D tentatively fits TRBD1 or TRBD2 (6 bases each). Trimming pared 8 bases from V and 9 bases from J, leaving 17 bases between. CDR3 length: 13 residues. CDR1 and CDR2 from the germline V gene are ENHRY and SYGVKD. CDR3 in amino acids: CAILRQEGSEQFF. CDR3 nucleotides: TGTGCCATCCTGAGACAGGAGGGGAGTGAGCAGTTCTTC.

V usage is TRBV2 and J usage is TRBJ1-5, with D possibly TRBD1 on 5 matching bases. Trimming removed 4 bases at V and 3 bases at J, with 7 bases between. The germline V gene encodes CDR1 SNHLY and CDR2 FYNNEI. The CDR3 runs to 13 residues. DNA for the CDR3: TGTGCCAGCAGTGGGACAAACAATCAGCCCCAGCATTTT. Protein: CASSGTNNQPQHF.

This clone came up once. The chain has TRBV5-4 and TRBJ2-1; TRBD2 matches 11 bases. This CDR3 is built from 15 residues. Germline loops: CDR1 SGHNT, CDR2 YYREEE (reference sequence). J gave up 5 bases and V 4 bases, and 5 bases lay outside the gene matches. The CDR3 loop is CASSPWTSGHNEQFF. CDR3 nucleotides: TGTGCCAGCAGCCCATGGACTAGCGGGCACAATGAGCAGTTCTTC.

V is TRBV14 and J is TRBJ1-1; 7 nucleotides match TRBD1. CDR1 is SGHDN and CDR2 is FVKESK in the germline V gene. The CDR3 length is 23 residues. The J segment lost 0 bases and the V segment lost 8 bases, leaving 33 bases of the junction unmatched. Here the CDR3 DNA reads TGTGCCAGCTGGGTTGAGGGTGGGACAGCAAACGTTCCACACCCTTCCATGAACACTGAAGCTTTCTTT. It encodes CASWVEGGTANVPHPSMNTEAFF.

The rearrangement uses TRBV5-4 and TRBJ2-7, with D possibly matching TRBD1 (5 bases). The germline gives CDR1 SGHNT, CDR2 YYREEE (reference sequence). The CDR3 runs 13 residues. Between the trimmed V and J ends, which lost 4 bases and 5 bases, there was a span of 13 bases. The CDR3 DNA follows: TGTGCCAGCAGCCTGGGGCCACAGGACGAGCAGTACTTC. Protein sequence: CASSLGPQDEQYF.

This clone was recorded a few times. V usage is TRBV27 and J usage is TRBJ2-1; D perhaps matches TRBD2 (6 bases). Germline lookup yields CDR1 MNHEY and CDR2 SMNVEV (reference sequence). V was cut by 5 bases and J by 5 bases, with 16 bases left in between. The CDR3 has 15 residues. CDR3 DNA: TGTGCCAGCAGTGACCCGGGACTTATAAACAATGAGCAGTTCTTC. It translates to CASSDPGLINNEQFF.

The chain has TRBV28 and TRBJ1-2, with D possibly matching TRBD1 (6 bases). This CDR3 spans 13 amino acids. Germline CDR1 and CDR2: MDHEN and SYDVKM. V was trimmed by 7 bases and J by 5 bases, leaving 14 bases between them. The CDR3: CASTRGGHYGYTF. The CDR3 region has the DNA TGTGCCAGCACCCGAGGGGGGCATTATGGCTACACCTTC.

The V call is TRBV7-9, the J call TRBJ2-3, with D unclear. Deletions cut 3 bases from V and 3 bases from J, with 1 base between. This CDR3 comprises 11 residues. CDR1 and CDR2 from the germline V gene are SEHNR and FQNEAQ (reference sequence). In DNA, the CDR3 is TGTGCCAGCAGCTTGACAGATACGCAGTATTTT. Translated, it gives CASSLTDTQYF.